This T cell receptor (beta chain) was retrieved from a study of T-cell memory formation after mild COVID-19. This clonotype has just a few counts. TCRdb reprocessed the 5' RACE reads via MiXCR and lists one record per CDR3 protein. The sample consists of about 150,000 distinct CDR3 sequences, about 15% of them appearing once. Per the germline V gene, CDR1 is SGHKS and CDR2 is YYEKEE (reference sequence). The CDR3 contains 13 residues. V was cut by 1 base and J by 3 bases, with 5 bases left in between. The TCR sequence derives from an adult woman who had mild COVID-19 (a few samples of this study predate the infection). Cell type and time point are not known. The chain joins TRBV5-5 to TRBJ2-1; D uncertain. What was sequenced was PBMCs or a T cell subset sorted from them (not recorded which). CDR3 protein: CASSLYDYNEQFF. DNA of the CDR3: TGTGCCAGCAGCTTGTACGACTACAATGAGCAGTTCTTC. Based on the CDR3 plus reference TRBV5-5 and TRBJ2-1, the full variable domain is DAGVTQSPTHLIKTRGQQVTLRCSPISGHKSVSWYQQVLGQGPQFIFQYYEKEERGRGNFPDRFSARQFPNYSSELNVNALLLGDSALYLCASSLYDYNEQFFGPGTRLTVL.